This TCR beta chain was recovered during a study of blood T cell repertoires in COVID-19. Germline CDR1 and CDR2: SEHNR and FQNEAQ (reference sequence). The CDR3 length is 14 residues. The germline V and J ends were trimmed by 0 bases and 8 bases, with 13 bases remaining between them. TCRdb keeps only in-frame clones here, not all; method: immunoSEQ multiplex PCR. This table has 200,000 to 250,000 clones, around 81% appearing once. The sequence was obtained from a man under 40 with acute COVID-19. Sequenced sample: PBMCs or T cells enriched from blood (not recorded which). V usage is TRBV7-9 and J usage is TRBJ1-2, with D possibly being TRBD1 (6 bases). The CDR3 sequence: CASSLATGVSGYTF. For the CDR3, the DNA is TGTGCCAGCAGCTTAGCGACAGGTGTGAGCGGCTACACCTTC.